This entry describes one TCR beta chain. As yet, its antigen is unknown. These data belong to a study of identifying expanded T cells in peripheral blood. Points from the study as a whole: Variance in clone template counts between roughly two-week samples significantly increased with total template count across all healthy donors.

TCRdb keeps only in-frame clones here, not all; method: immunoSEQ multiplex PCR. The sample lists 100,000 or so clones, roughly 89% seen once, with about 15% in the top ten. V shed 0 bases and J shed 10 bases, with 10 bases lying between them. CDR3 length equals 13 residues. Germline values: CDR1 SEHNR, CDR2 FQNEAQ (reference sequence). Material: blood. V gene TRBV7-9 combines with J gene TRBJ2-1; weak D call: TRBD2 (6 bases). The source of this sequence is a person aged 18 to 75 in good health. The CDR3 reads CASSLAERVEQFF. CDR3 DNA sequence: TGTGCCAGCAGCTTAGCGGAGCGGGTGGAGCAGTTCTTC.